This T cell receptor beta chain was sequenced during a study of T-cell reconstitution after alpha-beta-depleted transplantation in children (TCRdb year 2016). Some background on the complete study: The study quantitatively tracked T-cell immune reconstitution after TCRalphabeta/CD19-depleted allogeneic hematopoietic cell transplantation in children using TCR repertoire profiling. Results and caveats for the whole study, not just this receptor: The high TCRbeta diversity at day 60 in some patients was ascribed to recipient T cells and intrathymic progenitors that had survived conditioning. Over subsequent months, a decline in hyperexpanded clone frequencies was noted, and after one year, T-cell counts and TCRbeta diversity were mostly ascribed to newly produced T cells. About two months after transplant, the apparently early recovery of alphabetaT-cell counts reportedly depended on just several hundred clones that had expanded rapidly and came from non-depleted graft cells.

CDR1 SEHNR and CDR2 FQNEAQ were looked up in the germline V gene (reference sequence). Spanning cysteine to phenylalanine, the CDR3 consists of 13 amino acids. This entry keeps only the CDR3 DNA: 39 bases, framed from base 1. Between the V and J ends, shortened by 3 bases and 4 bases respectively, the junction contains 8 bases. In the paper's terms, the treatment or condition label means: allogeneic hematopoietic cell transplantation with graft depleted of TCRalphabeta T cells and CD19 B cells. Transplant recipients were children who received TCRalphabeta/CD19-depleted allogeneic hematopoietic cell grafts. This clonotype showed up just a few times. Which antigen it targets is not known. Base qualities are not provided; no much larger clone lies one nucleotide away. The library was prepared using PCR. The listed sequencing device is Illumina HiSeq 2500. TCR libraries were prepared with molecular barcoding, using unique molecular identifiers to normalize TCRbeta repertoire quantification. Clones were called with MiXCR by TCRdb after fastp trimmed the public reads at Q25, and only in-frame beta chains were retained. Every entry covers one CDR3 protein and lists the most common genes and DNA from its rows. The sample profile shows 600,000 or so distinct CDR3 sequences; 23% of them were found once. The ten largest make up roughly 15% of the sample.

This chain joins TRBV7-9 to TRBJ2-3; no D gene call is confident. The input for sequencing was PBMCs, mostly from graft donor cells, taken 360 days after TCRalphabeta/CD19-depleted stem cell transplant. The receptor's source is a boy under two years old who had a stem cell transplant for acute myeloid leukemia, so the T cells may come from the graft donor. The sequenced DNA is TGTGCCAGCAGCTTCCTCTCGGCAGATACGCAGTATTTT. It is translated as CASSFLSADTQYF. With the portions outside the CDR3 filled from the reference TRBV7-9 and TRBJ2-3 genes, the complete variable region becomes DTGVSQNPRHKITKRGQNVTFRCDPISEHNRLYWYRQTLGQGPEFLTYFQNEAQLEKSRLLSDRFSAERPKGSFSTLEIQRTEQGDSAMYLCASSFLSADTQYFGPGTRLTVL.